This TCR beta chain appears in the sequencing data of a study of CD8+ T cells in alopecia areata. This clone was seen a handful of times. The antigen is undetermined. Overall study findings and caveats: Persistence during tofacitinib was seen for many expanded lesional clones in scalp and blood.

In each case, RNA was isolated and then reverse transcribed into cDNA as the sequencing template. TCRdb's copy holds only in-frame clones and misses some; the assay was immunoSEQ multiplex PCR. The profile covers 150,000 to 200,000 clones, with roughly 60% appearing a single time and 0.85% to 1.3% taken by the ten largest. Treatment meaning: oral pan-JAK inhibitor, 5-10 mg twice daily. Looked up from germline, CDR1 is LNHDA and CDR2 is SQIVND (reference sequence). This CDR3 is 13 amino acids long. V was pared by 3 bases and J by 1 base, with 6 bases between. V gene TRBV19 combines with J gene TRBJ1-2; D call uncertain. The source was CD4+ T cells sorted from blood, collected at week 24, from a patient treated with tofacitinib. The receptor's source is a human donor with alopecia areata. The DNA of the CDR3 is TGTGCCAGTAGTATTGGGGATAACTATGGCTACACCTTC. It yields the protein CASSIGDNYGYTF.